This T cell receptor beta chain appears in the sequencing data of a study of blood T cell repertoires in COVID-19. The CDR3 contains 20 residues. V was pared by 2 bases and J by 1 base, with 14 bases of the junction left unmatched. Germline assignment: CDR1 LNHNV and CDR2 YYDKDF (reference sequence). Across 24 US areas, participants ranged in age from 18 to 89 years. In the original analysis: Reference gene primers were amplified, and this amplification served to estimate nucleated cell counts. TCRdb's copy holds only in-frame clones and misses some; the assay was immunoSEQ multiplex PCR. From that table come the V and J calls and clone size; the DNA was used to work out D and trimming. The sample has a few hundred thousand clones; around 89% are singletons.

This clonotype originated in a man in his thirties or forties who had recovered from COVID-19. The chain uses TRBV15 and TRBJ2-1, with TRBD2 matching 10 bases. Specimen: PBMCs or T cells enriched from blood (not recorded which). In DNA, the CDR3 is TGTGCCACCAGCAGACAAGGACTAGCGGACCCACCGAGTTCCTACAATGAGCAGTTCTTC. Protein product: CATSRQGLADPPSSYNEQFF.